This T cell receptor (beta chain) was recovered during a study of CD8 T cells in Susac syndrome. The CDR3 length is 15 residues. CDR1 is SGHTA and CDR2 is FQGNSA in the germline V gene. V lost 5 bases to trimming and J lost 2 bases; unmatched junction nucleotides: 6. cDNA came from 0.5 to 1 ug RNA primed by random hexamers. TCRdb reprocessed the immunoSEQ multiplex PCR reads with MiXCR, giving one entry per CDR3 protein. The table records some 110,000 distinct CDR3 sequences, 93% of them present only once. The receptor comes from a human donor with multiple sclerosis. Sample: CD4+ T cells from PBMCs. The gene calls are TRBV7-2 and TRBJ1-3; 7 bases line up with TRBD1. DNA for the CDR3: TGTGCCAGCAGCAAACAGGGGCGCGCTGGAAACACCATATATTTT. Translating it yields CASSKQGRAGNTIYF.